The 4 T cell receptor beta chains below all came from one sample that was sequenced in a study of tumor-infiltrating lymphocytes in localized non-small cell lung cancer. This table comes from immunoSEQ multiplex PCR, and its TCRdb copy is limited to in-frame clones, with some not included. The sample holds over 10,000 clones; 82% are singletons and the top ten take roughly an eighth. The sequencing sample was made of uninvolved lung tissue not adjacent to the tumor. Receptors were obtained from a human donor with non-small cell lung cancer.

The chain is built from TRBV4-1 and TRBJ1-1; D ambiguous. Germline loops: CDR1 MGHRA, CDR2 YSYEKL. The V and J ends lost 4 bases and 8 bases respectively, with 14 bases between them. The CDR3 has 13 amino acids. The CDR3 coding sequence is TGCGCCAGCAGCCTCGTTGGGGAGGAAGAAGCTTTCTTT. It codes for CASSLVGEEEAFF.

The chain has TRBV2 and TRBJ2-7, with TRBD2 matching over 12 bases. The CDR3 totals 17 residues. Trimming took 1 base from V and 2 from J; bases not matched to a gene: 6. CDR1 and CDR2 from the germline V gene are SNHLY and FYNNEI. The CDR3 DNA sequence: TGTGCCAGCAGTGAAGGGACTAGCGGGGCGCCTCCCTACGAGCAGTACTTC. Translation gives CASSEGTSGAPPYEQYF.

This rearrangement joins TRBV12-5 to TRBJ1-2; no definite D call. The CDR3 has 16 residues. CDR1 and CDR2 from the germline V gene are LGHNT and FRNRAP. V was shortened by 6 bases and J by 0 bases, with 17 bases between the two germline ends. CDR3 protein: CASGDLVWGANYGYTF. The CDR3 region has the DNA TGTGCTAGTGGGGACCTGGTTTGGGGAGCTAACTATGGCTACACCTTC.

The CDR3, as DNA: TGTGCCAGCAGCCAAGAAGGGAGACACTATGGCTACACCTTC. This gives the protein CASSQEGRHYGYTF. This chain uses TRBV14 with TRBJ1-2; D gene ambiguous. Germline V gene sequence: CDR1 SGHDN, CDR2 FVKESK. Trimming removed 0 bases at V and 3 bases at J, with 8 bases between. This CDR3 is built from 14 residues. The whole variable domain, filled in from reference TRBV14 and TRBJ1-2, reads EAGVTQFPSHSVIEKGQTVTLRCDPISGHDNLYWYRRVMGKEIKFLLHFVKESKQDESGMPNNRFLAERTGGTYSTLKVQPAELEDSGVYFCASSQEGRHYGYTFGSGTRLTVV.